Listed below are T cell receptor beta chains from one sample, sequenced in a study of vaccination and CD4 T cells after COVID-19. These receptors' antigens are unknown. TCRdb re-analysed the PCR reads in MiXCR, keeping a single row per CDR3 protein. The table has 7,500 or so distinct CDR3 sequences, approximately 51% seen once. Sequencing used CD4+ T cells from blood, cultured in vitro. The receptors originated from a human donor in good health. The CDR3 runs from the conserved cysteine through the conserved F or W. D genes are given only for firm matches. Some rows mark clone size as missing; the rest say once, few, many or name a class of expanded clone.

>TRBD1|few|17|TRBJ2-1|TRBV20-1
CSARAAAGQGVPNEQFF
TGCAGTGCTAGAGCTGCTGCGGGTCAGGGGGTTCCCAATGAGCAGTTCTTC
>NA|NA|13|TRBJ1-2|TRBV7-8
CASSLASGNGYTF
TGTGCCAGCAGCTTAGCCTCAGGGAATGGCTACACCTTC
>NA|NA|15|TRBJ1-1|TRBV5-4
CASSSQTGGYTEAFF
TGTGCCAGCAGCTCTCAGACAGGAGGATACACTGAAGCTTTCTTT
>TRBD1|once|17|TRBJ1-2|TRBV18
CASSLNYRDRGLGGYTF
TGTGCCAGCTCACTTAACTACCGGGACAGGGGGCTTGGTGGCTACACCTTC
>NA|NA|15|TRBJ2-7|TRBV24-1
CATSASDGLYYEQYF
TGTGCCACCAGTGCTTCCGATGGGCTGTACTACGAGCAGTACTTC
>NA|NA|13|TRBJ2-6|TRBV2
CASTRAGANVLTF
TGTGCCAGCACCAGGGCTGGGGCCAACGTCCTGACTTTC
>NA|NA|14|TRBJ2-5|TRBV25-1
CASSVPGAGETQYF
TGTGCCAGCAGTGTACCGGGGGCAGGGGAGACCCAGTACTTC
>TRBD2|NA|17|TRBJ2-2|TRBV24-1
CATSDVSGGALVGELFF
TGTGCCACCAGTGACGTTAGCGGGGGGGCCTTGGTCGGGGAGCTGTTTTTT
>TRBD1|NA|16|TRBJ1-5|TRBV19
CASSRKQGASNQPQHF
TGTGCCAGTAGTAGAAAGCAGGGGGCTAGCAATCAGCCCCAGCATTTT
>NA|NA|13|TRBJ2-2|TRBV19
CASSIGPTGELFF
TGTGCCAGTAGTATAGGACCAACCGGGGAGCTGTTTTTT
>TRBD1|NA|16|TRBJ1-1|TRBV7-2
CASSERIGTAGTEAFF
TGTGCCAGCAGCGAAAGGATAGGGACAGCGGGAACCGAAGCTTTCTTT
>TRBD1|few|13|TRBJ1-2|TRBV19
CATRTGTNYGYTF
TGTGCCACGAGGACAGGAACCAACTATGGCTACACCTTC
>TRBD1|NA|13|TRBJ1-2|TRBV4-3
CASSQTGVRGYTF
TGCGCCAGCAGCCAGACAGGGGTGCGTGGCTACACCTTC
>NA|NA|13|TRBJ1-1|TRBV7-9
CASSLLPVAEAFF
TGTGCCAGCAGCTTATTACCAGTCGCTGAAGCTTTCTTT
>NA|large|15|TRBJ1-2|TRBV7-2
CASSLVAESNYGYTF
TGTGCCAGCAGCTTAGTAGCAGAATCTAACTATGGCTACACCTTC
>NA|few|14|TRBJ1-1|TRBV7-2
CASSRGPVGGEAFF
TGTGCCAGCAGCCGAGGGCCCGTAGGAGGTGAAGCTTTCTTT
>NA|few|15|TRBJ1-6|TRBV28
CASSPGGAGNSPLHF
TGTGCCAGCAGCCCCGGGGGGGCTGGGAATTCACCCCTCCACTTT
>NA|NA|17|TRBJ2-7|TRBV21-1
CASSKVTGTSGRYEQYF
TGTGCCAGCAGCAAGGTTACCGGGACTAGCGGGAGATACGAGCAGTACTTC
>NA|NA|12|TRBJ1-6|TRBV6-1
CASGSYNSPLHF
TGTGCCTCCGGCTCCTATAATTCACCCCTCCACTTT
>NA|NA|13|TRBJ2-2|TRBV19
CASTRGNTGELFF
TGTGCCAGTACCCGTGGGAACACCGGGGAGCTGTTTTTT
>NA|NA|16|TRBJ1-5|TRBV19
CASSIHRDYSNQPQHF
TGTGCCAGTAGTATTCACAGGGATTATAGCAATCAGCCCCAGCATTTT
>NA|once|12|TRBJ1-6|TRBV10-3
CAISEYTSPLHF
TGTGCCATCAGTGAGTACACTTCACCCCTCCACTTT
>NA|few|13|TRBJ1-2|TRBV20-1
CSAGSGTSYGYTF
TGCAGTGCTGGTTCCGGGACTAGCTATGGCTACACCTTC
>NA|NA|13|TRBJ1-1|TRBV5-8
CASSLGRNTEAFF
TGTGCCAGCAGCTTGGGCCGTAACACTGAAGCTTTCTTT
>TRBD2|NA|17|TRBJ2-5|TRBV7-2
CASSWVGRGGREETQYF
TGTGCCAGCAGCTGGGTCGGGCGGGGGGGCAGGGAAGAGACCCAGTACTTC
>NA|NA|16|TRBJ1-5|TRBV6-1
CASTQKGQRGNRPQHF
TGTGCCAGCACCCAAAAGGGGCAGAGGGGCAATCGGCCCCAGCATTTT
>NA|NA|15|TRBJ1-1|TRBV6-2/TRBV6-3
CASRTAGVVNTEAFF
TGTGCCAGCAGAACTGCGGGGGTTGTAAACACTGAAGCTTTCTTT
>NA|NA|16|TRBJ1-2|TRBV5-8
CASSHDGSRENYGYTF
TGTGCCAGCAGCCACGACGGGTCCAGGGAGAACTATGGCTACACCTTC
>NA|few|16|TRBJ1-5|TRBV27
CASRITSSYSNQPQHF
TGTGCCAGCAGGATAACCTCTAGCTATAGCAATCAGCCCCAGCATTTT
>NA|few|15|TRBJ1-5|TRBV10-1
CASSSDRSPNQPQHF
TGCGCCAGCAGTTCCGACAGATCCCCCAATCAGCCCCAGCATTTT
>NA|NA|19|TRBJ2-7|TRBV19
CASSTHRDPLLGPSYEQYF
TGTGCCAGTAGTACTCACCGGGACCCGCTCCTAGGGCCGTCCTACGAGCAGTACTTC
>NA|few|11|TRBJ2-7|TRBV6-1
CASSALYEQYF
TGTGCCAGCAGTGCCTTATACGAGCAGTACTTC
>TRBD2|few|18|TRBJ2-7|TRBV5-4
CASSPQGRLAGSAYEQYF
TGTGCCAGCAGCCCTCAAGGGCGACTAGCGGGATCAGCCTACGAGCAGTACTTC
>TRBD2|NA|14|TRBJ2-1|TRBV29-1
CSGRTSGIYNEQFF
TGCAGCGGCAGGACTAGCGGGATCTACAATGAGCAGTTCTTC
>NA|NA|17|TRBJ2-4|TRBV28
CASSLIIVGAAKNIQYF
TGTGCCAGCAGTTTAATTATCGTCGGGGCGGCCAAAAACATTCAGTACTTC
>TRBD1|NA|13|TRBJ1-6|TRBV6-1
CAFSTGFNSPLHF
TGTGCCTTCTCGACAGGGTTTAATTCACCCCTCCACTTT
>NA|few|12|TRBJ1-5|TRBV20-1
CSATYSNQPQHF
TGCAGTGCTACCTATAGCAATCAGCCCCAGCATTTT
>NA|few|11|TRBJ1-3|TRBV20-1
CSAETGNTIYF
TGCAGTGCGGAGACAGGAAACACCATATATTTT
>NA|NA|15|TRBJ2-7|TRBV9
CASSPFSGSSYEQYF
TGTGCCAGCAGCCCGTTTAGTGGGAGCTCCTACGAGCAGTACTTC
>TRBD2|few|15|TRBJ2-1|TRBV10-3
CAISELSGSLGEQFF
TGTGCCATCAGTGAGCTGAGCGGGAGTCTAGGTGAGCAGTTCTTC
>NA|NA|15|TRBJ1-6|TRBV7-8
CASSLASGSNSPLHF
TGTGCCAGCAGCTTAGCGAGCGGGTCGAATTCACCCCTCCACTTT
>TRBD1|few|13|TRBJ1-1|TRBV6-1
CASSQGVGTEAFF
TGTGCCAGCAGTCAGGGGGTAGGTACTGAAGCTTTCTTT
>TRBD2|few|14|TRBJ2-7|TRBV20-1
CSARRLASSYEQYF
TGCAGTGCTAGACGACTAGCGAGCTCCTACGAGCAGTACTTC
>NA|NA|14|TRBJ1-2|TRBV2
CASSEALGGYGYTF
TGTGCCAGCAGTGAAGCGCTCGGGGGCTATGGCTACACCTTC
>TRBD2|NA|15|TRBJ2-7|TRBV19
CASSTTSGSSYEQYF
TGTGCCAGTAGTACCACTAGCGGAAGCTCCTACGAGCAGTACTTC
>NA|few|14|TRBJ2-3|TRBV5-4
CASRPRGLTDTQYF
TGTGCCAGCAGGCCTCGGGGGCTCACAGATACGCAGTATTTT
>NA|NA|15|TRBJ2-1|TRBV7-8
CASSPTRITYNEQFF
TGTGCCAGCAGCCCTACTCGGATCACCTACAATGAGCAGTTCTTC
>NA|NA|16|TRBJ2-5|TRBV4-1
CASSHPQRGFQETQYF
TGCGCCAGCAGCCACCCACAGAGGGGGTTCCAAGAGACCCAGTACTTC
>TRBD2|few|16|TRBJ2-7|TRBV20-1
CSARDWTSGTSYEQYF
TGCAGTGCTCGCGATTGGACTAGCGGGACTTCCTACGAGCAGTACTTC